This T cell receptor (beta chain) was captured in a study of blood T cell repertoires in COVID-19 (dated by TCRdb to 2020 to 2021). With regard to the full study: The collaborator samples originated in the United States, Italy and Spain and spanned the acute and convalescent phases of COVID-19. The material from the prospective study consisted of cDNA or gDNA derived from T cells, B-cell-depleted T cells, or PBMCs. Subjects who had been exposed to COVID-19, were actively infected with it, or had recovered from it provided the deeply sampled blood TCRbeta repertoires that made up the dataset. The repertoires were made available in a free public database intended to serve as a resource for research on the immune response to SARS-CoV-2. Samples were obtained from the ongoing ImmuneRACE study (first 160 participants) and from over 1,000 subjects provided by 6 global collaborators. Nearly every sample came with metadata listing a de-identified subject ID, COVID-19 status, age in years and sex. Where available, HLA class I and class II types were obtained from metadata supplied by the sample provider rather than from assay-based typing. What the research found in general, with its limitations: Clinical and demographic metadata were provided uncurated, with the amount varying by source and participant.

This clone was observed many times. The antigen this receptor binds is unknown. Qualities for individual bases were not recorded, and no much larger clone is one base off. Trimming removed 6 bases from V and 5 bases from J; the gene matches leave 2 bases unexplained. The germline V gene (reference sequence) gives CDR1 as MNHEY and CDR2 as SMNVEV. Inclusive of the bounding cysteine and phenylalanine, the CDR3 is 14 residues long. The retained sequence is limited to the CDR3, 42 bases, with the frame set at the first base. Each collaborating institution followed its own protocols to collect whole blood in K2EDTA tubes. Collaborator samples were shipped for TCRbeta analysis as frozen whole blood, isolated PBMCs, or DNA extracted from either sample type. TCRbeta CDR3 regions were amplified from genomic DNA by means of the immunoSEQ Assay, a bias-controlled multiplex PCR. The authors' pipeline ran thus. Within the assay, amplification of reference gene primers was used to estimate how many nucleated cells each sample contained. To quantify the absolute abundance of each unique TCRbeta CDR3 rearrangement, sequence reads were collapsed and filtered. Productive Simpson clonality was computed per sample as the square root of Simpson's diversity index over productive rearrangements. TCRdb holds this immuneACCESS table with in-frame rearrangements only. Some clones are missing; in checked studies, unresolved V genes explain under half, and the rest has no known cause. V, J and clone size are taken as reported in that table, and D and trimming were inferred from the DNA itself. The sample table records about 520,000 clones; approximately 85% of these occur just once. In total, the top ten clones hold more than 3% of the sample.

The sequence links TRBV27 to TRBJ2-5; a stretch of 14 junction bases matches TRBD2. The specimen sequenced was peripheral blood. The TCR originated in a human donor in a cohort sampled during active COVID-19. The CDR3 region has the sequence CASSRLAGGETQYF. The nucleotide sequence reads as follows: TGTGCCAGCAGCCGACTAGCGGGAGGGGAGACCCAGTACTTC.